The rows below give T cell receptor beta chains drawn from one sample of a study of cytomegalovirus exposure and HLA in healthy donors. Method: immunoSEQ multiplex PCR; TCRdb's copy keeps in-frame clones and lacks some. The sample has 55,000 to 65,000 clones, approximately 79% seen once; the top ten hold less than 3%. The source material was PBMCs. These receptors were obtained from a woman aged 25 to 39 in good health and CMV-seronegative. The conserved cysteine and the conserved F or W are not part of the CDR3 here. Each record gives: V gene, J gene, D gene, clone size, CDR3 protein. D genes are given only for firm matches. Expanded clones are given a class, and other clones once, few, many or no size at all.

TRBV30,TRBJ1-1,.,.,AWSVPGFNTEAF
TRBV6-5,TRBJ1-6,.,.,ASSLWGSPLH
TRBV30,TRBJ2-7,.,few,AWSDGASYEQY
TRBV7-2,TRBJ2-5,TRBD2,.,ASSRAGSGGAGETQY
TRBV11-2,TRBJ2-1,TRBD2,.,ASSFPEAGGAYNEQF
TRBV13,TRBJ2-1,TRBD2,.,ASSASGRNVEQF
TRBV4-1,TRBJ1-3,.,.,ASRAAGDTKIKSGNTIY
TRBV2,TRBJ1-1,.,once,ASSEEGRRKTSMNTEAF
TRBV9,TRBJ2-7,TRBD2,few,ASSPGTSGESEQY
TRBV28,TRBJ1-2,.,.,ASSKAGTKVGYT
TRBV5-1,TRBJ2-1,TRBD1,.,ASSWTGGIEQF
TRBV7-2,TRBJ2-2,.,.,ASSTLGADTGELF
TRBV18,TRBJ2-2,TRBD1,.,ASSWGQSSNTGELF
TRBV7-2,TRBJ1-5,.,.,ASSWGGFNQPQH
TRBV4-1,TRBJ1-4,.,few,ASSQDDRKLF
TRBV29-1,TRBJ2-7,TRBD1,.,SVLGAGTGGSYEQY
TRBV20-1,TRBJ2-3,.,once,SAPTKDTQY
TRBV11-2,TRBJ2-2,.,.,ASSSGLTTGELF
TRBV9,TRBJ1-5,.,few,ASSASPQGTTDQPQH
TRBV12-5,.,TRBD2,few,ASGLGLAGGRGVNYEQY
TRBV4-1,TRBJ2-2,.,.,ASWGGKGGELF
TRBV4-3,TRBJ1-2,TRBD1,.,ASSQDLGAGGYGYT
TRBV30,TRBJ2-2,TRBD2,.,AWRGLANTGELF
TRBV7-2,TRBJ1-6,.,.,ASSFQFSYNSPLH
TRBV19,TRBJ2-3,.,.,ASSIEGHRTDTQY
TRBV19,TRBJ1-2,.,few,ASIESTGPSNYGYT
TRBV7-6,TRBJ2-2,TRBD2,once,ASSLVLASGVDTGELF
TRBV28,TRBJ1-6,.,.,ASEGDRTNNSPLH
TRBV7-9,TRBJ2-2,.,.,ASSFQGSTGELF
TRBV5-1,TRBJ1-2,.,.,ASSLADWGVEGYT
TRBV30,TRBJ2-1,.,.,AWSSPGSYNEQF
TRBV19,TRBJ1-1,.,.,ASSQMDSSTEAF
TRBV7-6,TRBJ1-1,TRBD1,.,ASRRGDSPNTEAF
TRBV18,TRBJ1-2,.,.,ASSPILLRADGYT
TRBV27,TRBJ2-1,TRBD2,.,ASSLPDSGEGYNEQF
TRBV5-5,TRBJ2-3,.,.,ASSRTVTDTQY
TRBV5-6,TRBJ2-1,.,.,ASSPGDNEQF
TRBV14,TRBJ2-5,.,.,ASSYRAGEETQY
TRBV10-1,TRBJ2-5,TRBD1,.,ASSPGTGEKTQY
TRBV7-8,TRBJ1-1,TRBD1,.,ASSLTGNEPEAF
TRBV7-2,TRBJ2-1,TRBD2,.,ASSPVVSGSRFEQF
TRBV5-1,TRBJ2-5,.,.,ASSGGYQETQY
TRBV11-2,TRBJ1-4,.,.,ASSPTGQLNEKLF
TRBV27,TRBJ1-1,.,.,ASSSGGTEAF
TRBV7-9,TRBJ1-1,TRBD1,.,ASSRTGGNTEAF
TRBV6-1,TRBJ1-2,TRBD1,.,ASGPGQGTGGYT
TRBV9,TRBJ2-3,.,.,ASSVGVRFTDTQY
TRBV27,TRBJ1-2,TRBD1,.,ASSPRGTGSYGYT
TRBV6-5,TRBJ1-1,.,.,ASSQRQLNTEAF
TRBV5-6,.,.,.,TSSEHLRQSYEQY
TRBV18,TRBJ1-1,.,few,ASSPFKQDTEAF
TRBV27,TRBJ1-3,.,.,ASSIGAIGNTIY